This is a list of T cell receptor beta chains from one sample in a study of blood T cells in healthy people across ages. TCRdb reanalysed the 5' RACE reads using MiXCR and keeps one entry per CDR3 protein. The data show 700,000 to 850,000 distinct CDR3 sequences, roughly 40% seen once. The sequenced sample was blood. The origin of the receptors is a man younger than 35 in good health. CDR3s include the opening cysteine and the closing phenylalanine or tryptophan.

J gene,V gene,CDR3 protein
TRBJ1-2,TRBV15,CATSNRGRGNYGYTF
TRBJ1-4,TRBV7-9,CASSTRQNEKLFF
TRBJ1-2,TRBV5-1,CASSLDRDLDGYTF
TRBJ1-6,TRBV5-1,CASSFGQGNSPLHF
TRBJ2-1,TRBV10-3,CAISDRDFGNNEQFF
TRBJ1-1,TRBV7-9,CASSLIGQPRDTEAFF
TRBJ2-5,TRBV7-2,CASSFASGEETQYF
TRBJ1-2,TRBV7-3,CASSFDGYYGYTF
TRBJ2-4,TRBV4-1,CASSHLRLAGGKNIQYF
TRBJ2-7,TRBV7-2,CASSLDGGAHNEQYF
TRBJ1-2,TRBV14,CASSPQRAGAKEDYTF
TRBJ1-6,TRBV28,CASEPDRGGSPLHF
TRBJ1-2,TRBV12-5,CVQPPDRGRREYNYGYTF
TRBJ2-5,TRBV15,CATSRDERGRPEETQYF
-,TRBV12-3/TRBV12-4,CASSPDRPYEQYF
TRBJ2-5,TRBV9,CASSVESAGGPPEQYF
TRBJ2-1,TRBV4-2,CASSQGSGSYNEQFF
TRBJ2-3,TRBV9,CASSVGQGGDTQYF
TRBJ2-7,TRBV7-2,CASSPETGGYEQYF
TRBJ1-5,TRBV13,CASSLSQGNGNQPQHF
TRBJ2-7,TRBV20-1,CSGAQGGYEQYF
TRBJ2-1,TRBV20-1,CSARAAANEQFF
TRBJ1-5,TRBV25-1,CASSEFGDQPQHF
TRBJ1-3,TRBV7-2,CASSLTAGNTIYF
TRBJ2-7,TRBV10-3,CAISPQTLGNEQYF
TRBJ2-3,TRBV12-3/TRBV12-4,CASSSEGGTDTQYF
TRBJ2-3,TRBV7-2,CASSQGRSAVPDTQYF
TRBJ2-1,TRBV7-3,CASSSGTSGSIKFF
TRBJ2-1,TRBV7-2,CASSYAITDHNEQFF
TRBJ1-2,TRBV7-2,CASSDRAAPRGYTF
-,TRBV6-1,CASSEILLPRNYEQYF
TRBJ2-3,TRBV4-2,CASSQDHPALTDTQYF
TRBJ1-2,TRBV6-5,CASSITETNYGYTF
TRBJ2-1,TRBV7-2,CASSPSGSEQFF
TRBJ1-2,TRBV27,CASSTVQGFHEYGYTF
TRBJ2-1,TRBV7-9,CASSRTGDEQFF
-,TRBV27,CASSLFPGTGTQYF
TRBJ2-1,TRBV6-5,CASSYFHAPNYNEQFF
TRBJ2-6,TRBV5-1,CASSTTDSGANVLTF
TRBJ2-1,TRBV5-5,CASMSAGNEQFF
TRBJ2-7,TRBV7-2,CASSLGTGGREQYF
TRBJ1-2,TRBV27,CASSWGGGGGYGYTF
TRBJ2-1,TRBV3-1,CASSQGAPSSYNEQFF
TRBJ2-5,TRBV7-8,CASSLAQWETQYF
TRBJ2-1,TRBV7-9,CASSTKLAGGIRDEQFF
TRBJ1-1,TRBV20-1,CSEGGSVAFF
TRBJ2-3,TRBV12-3/TRBV12-4,CASSLVWVHGTGAPADTQYF
TRBJ2-7,TRBV7-9,CASSSPRDGYYEQYF
TRBJ1-1,TRBV7-2,CASRAYGTEAFF
TRBJ2-3,TRBV11-2,CASSFASGGGDTQYF
TRBJ1-1,TRBV6-5,CASSQDALNAFF
TRBJ2-1,TRBV20-1,CSARDGLNNEQFF
TRBJ1-2,TRBV12-3/TRBV12-4,CASSYGGKGYGYTF
TRBJ2-5,TRBV19,CASSIRPGLNQETQYF
TRBJ1-5,TRBV20-1,CSASDREKGSNQPQHF
TRBJ2-3,TRBV20-1,CSALPSGAITDTQYF
TRBJ1-1,TRBV28,CASTTNTEAFF
TRBJ1-4,TRBV4-3,CASSHGADRGGEKLFF
TRBJ1-1,TRBV7-3,CASSSSRGGINTEAFF
TRBJ2-7,TRBV20-1,CSAKGSMNEQYF